The sequence of this T cell receptor beta chain was determined in a study of blood T cell repertoires in COVID-19. In the original analysis: The assay estimated nucleated cells by amplifying reference gene primers. Generated by immunoSEQ multiplex PCR, the TCRdb table keeps only in-frame clones and is missing some. The V and J calls and the clone size are those of that table, but D and trimming were determined from the DNA. The repertoire holds about 430,000 clones, 88% seen once, with 0.9% to 1% in the top ten. Germline lookup yields CDR1 SNHLY and CDR2 FYNNEI. The V end lost 3 bases, the J end lost 0 bases, and 14 bases lay between the germline ends. The CDR3 sequence is 16 residues long.

This chain uses TRBV2 with TRBJ1-2; the D gene is possibly TRBD1 (5 bases). The receptor was isolated from a woman aged 25 to 39 with acute COVID-19. Sequenced input: PBMCs or T cells enriched from blood (not recorded which). CDR3 nucleotides: TGTGCCAGCAGTGATGCCCGCAGGGCAGCTAACTATGGCTACACCTTC. Amino acids: CASSDARRAANYGYTF. Filled out from reference TRBV2 and TRBJ1-2, the complete variable domain reads EPEVTQTPSHQVTQMGQEVILRCVPISNHLYFYWYRQILGQKVEFLVSFYNNEISEKSEIFDDQFSVERPDGSNFTLKIRSTKLEDSAMYFCASSDARRAANYGYTFGSGTRLTVV.